The source of this T cell receptor (beta chain) is a study of T-cell reconstitution after alpha-beta-depleted transplantation in children (dated by TCRdb to the mid-2010s). Regarding the complete study: T-cell immune reconstitution after TCRalphabeta/CD19-depleted allogeneic hematopoietic cell transplantation in children was quantitatively tracked in the study by means of TCR repertoire profiling.

This clonotype was picked up a small number of times. Its antigen specificity is not known. No much larger clone exists at a distance of one base, and base qualities are not known. The library came from PCR. Sequencing used an Illumina HiSeq 2500. TCR library preparation used molecular barcoding, with unique molecular identifiers applied to normalize quantification of the TCRbeta repertoire. TCRdb's own reprocessing of the public reads used fastp at Q25 and MiXCR and kept productive beta chains. Each CDR3 protein gets just one entry, which takes the most common genes and DNA from the rows behind it. This sample holds 350,000 to 400,000 distinct CDR3 sequences; roughly 20% were observed only once. The leading ten clones occupy 3.8% of the sample. The germline V gene encodes CDR1 DFQATT and CDR2 SNEGSKA (reference sequence). Compared with germline, V lacks 0 bases and J lacks 3 bases; bases without a gene match: 3. The CDR3 has 14 amino acids, counting the end cysteine and phenylalanine. Only the CDR3 part of the read is kept: 42 bases, read in frame from the first base.

The material sequenced was PBMCs from the stem cell graft donor, taken from the stem cell graft. This receptor was obtained from a human donor who donated a stem cell graft to a child with acute myeloid leukemia. The sequence is built from TRBV20-1 and TRBJ2-7; 9 bases in the middle match TRBD1. Here is the DNA: TGCAGTGCTAGAGAGGTGGGACAGGGCTACGAGCAGTACTTC. This sequence encodes CSAREVGQGYEQYF.